This T cell receptor (beta chain) was profiled in a study of blood T cell repertoires in COVID-19. Whole-study context: Acute and convalescent COVID-19 specimens originated in the United States, Italy and Spain. T cells, B-cell-depleted T cells, or PBMCs provided the cDNA or gDNA that served as material.

Authors' data handling: Estimation of nucleated cell counts was performed using reference gene primer amplification. Assay used: immunoSEQ multiplex PCR; TCRdb lists only in-frame clones, some missing. From that table come the V and J calls and clone size; the DNA was used to work out D and trimming. This sample has a few hundred thousand clones; approximately 90% occur once, and the top ten carry 6.3%. Germline V CDR1 and CDR2: SGHKS, YYEKEE (reference sequence). The V gene end was trimmed by 2 bases and the J gene end by 4 bases; junction bases not matched to a gene: 4. This CDR3 has 14 residues. It was during active infection that Seattle patients were enrolled and then longitudinally followed.

Material for sequencing was peripheral blood. The rearrangement uses TRBV5-5 and TRBJ2-7; TRBD1 matches at 9 bases. The receptor was derived from a woman between 50 and 59 years old with COVID-19, enrolled during active disease. In DNA form, the CDR3 reads TGTGCCAGCAGCTTCCGGGACAGGGAATACGAGCAGTACTTC. It codes for CASSFRDREYEQYF. Drawing the rest from reference TRBV5-5 and TRBJ2-7, the complete variable domain is DAGVTQSPTHLIKTRGQQVTLRCSPISGHKSVSWYQQVLGQGPQFIFQYYEKEERGRGNFPDRFSARQFPNYSSELNVNALLLGDSALYLCASSFRDREYEQYFGPGTRLTVT.